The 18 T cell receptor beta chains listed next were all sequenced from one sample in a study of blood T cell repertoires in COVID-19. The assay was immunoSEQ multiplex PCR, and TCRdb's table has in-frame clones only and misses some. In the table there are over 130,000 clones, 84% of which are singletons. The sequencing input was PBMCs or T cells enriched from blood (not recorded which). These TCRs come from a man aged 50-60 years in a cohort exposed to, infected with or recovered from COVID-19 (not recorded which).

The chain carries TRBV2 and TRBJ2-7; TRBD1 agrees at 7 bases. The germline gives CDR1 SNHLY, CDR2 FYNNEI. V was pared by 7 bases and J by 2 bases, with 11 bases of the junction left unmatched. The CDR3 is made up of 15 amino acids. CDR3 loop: CASIPFPGTAYEQYF. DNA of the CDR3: TGTGCCAGCATTCCGTTCCCCGGGACAGCCTACGAGCAGTACTTC.

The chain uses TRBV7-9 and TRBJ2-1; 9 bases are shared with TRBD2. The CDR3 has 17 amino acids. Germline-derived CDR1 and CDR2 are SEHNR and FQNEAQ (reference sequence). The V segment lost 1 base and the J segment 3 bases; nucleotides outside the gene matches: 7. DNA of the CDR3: TGTGCCAGCAGCTTAGGCCCGAGGACTAGCGTCTACAATGAGCAGTTCTTC. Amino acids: CASSLGPRTSVYNEQFF.

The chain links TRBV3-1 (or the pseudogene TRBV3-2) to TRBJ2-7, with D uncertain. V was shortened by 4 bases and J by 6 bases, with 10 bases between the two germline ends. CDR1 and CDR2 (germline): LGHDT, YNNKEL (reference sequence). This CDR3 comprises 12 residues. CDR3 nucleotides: TGTGCCAGCAGCCCCGTAGCCGGCGAGCAGTACTTC. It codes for CASSPVAGEQYF.

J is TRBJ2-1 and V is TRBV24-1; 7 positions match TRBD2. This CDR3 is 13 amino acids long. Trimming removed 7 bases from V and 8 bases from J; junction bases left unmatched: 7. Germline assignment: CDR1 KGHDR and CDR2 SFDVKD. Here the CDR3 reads CATRPGGGDEQFF. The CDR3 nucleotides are TGTGCCACCAGGCCGGGCGGGGGAGATGAGCAGTTCTTC.

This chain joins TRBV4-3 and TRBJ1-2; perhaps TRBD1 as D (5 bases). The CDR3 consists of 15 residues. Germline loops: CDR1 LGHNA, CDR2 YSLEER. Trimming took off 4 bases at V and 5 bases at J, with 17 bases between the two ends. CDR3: CASSPGGGASYGYTF. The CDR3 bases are TGCGCCAGCAGCCCTGGCGGAGGGGCGAGTTATGGCTACACCTTC.

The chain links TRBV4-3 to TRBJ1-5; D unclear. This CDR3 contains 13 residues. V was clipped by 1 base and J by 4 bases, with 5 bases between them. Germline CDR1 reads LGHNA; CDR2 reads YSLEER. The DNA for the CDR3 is TGCGCCAGCAGCCAAGGGCAAAATCAGCCCCAGCATTTT. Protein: CASSQGQNQPQHF.

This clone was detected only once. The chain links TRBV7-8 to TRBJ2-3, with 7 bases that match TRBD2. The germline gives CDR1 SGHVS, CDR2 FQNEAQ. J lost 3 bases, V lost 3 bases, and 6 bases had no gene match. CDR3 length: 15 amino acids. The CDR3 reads CASSLDGRKTDTQYF. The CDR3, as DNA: TGTGCCAGCAGCTTGGACGGGAGGAAAACAGATACGCAGTATTTT.

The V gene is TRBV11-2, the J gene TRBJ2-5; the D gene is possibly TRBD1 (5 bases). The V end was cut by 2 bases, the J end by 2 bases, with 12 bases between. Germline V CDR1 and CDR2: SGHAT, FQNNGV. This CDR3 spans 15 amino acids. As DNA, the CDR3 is TGTGCCAGCAGCTTAAGGTACAGGTCTCAAGAGACCCAGTACTTC. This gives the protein CASSLRYRSQETQYF.

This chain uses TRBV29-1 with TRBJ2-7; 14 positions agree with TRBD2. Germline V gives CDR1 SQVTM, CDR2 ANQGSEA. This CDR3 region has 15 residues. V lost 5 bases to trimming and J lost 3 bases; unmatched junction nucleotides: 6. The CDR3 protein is CSVTGLAGGSYEQYF. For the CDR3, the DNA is TGCAGCGTTACCGGACTAGCGGGGGGAAGCTACGAGCAGTACTTC.

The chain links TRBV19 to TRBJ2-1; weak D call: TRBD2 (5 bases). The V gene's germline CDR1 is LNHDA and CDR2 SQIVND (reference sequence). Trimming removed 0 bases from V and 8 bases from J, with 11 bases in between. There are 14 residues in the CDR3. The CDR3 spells CASSIDNSAYEQFF. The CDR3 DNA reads TGTGCCAGTAGTATAGACAATAGCGCCTATGAGCAGTTCTTC.

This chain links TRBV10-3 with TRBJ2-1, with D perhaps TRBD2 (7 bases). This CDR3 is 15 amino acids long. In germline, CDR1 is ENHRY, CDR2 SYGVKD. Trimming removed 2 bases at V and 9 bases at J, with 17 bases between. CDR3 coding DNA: TGTGCCATCAGTGAGCCCGGGGGGCGATTAGGTGAGCAGTTCTTC. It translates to CAISEPGGRLGEQFF.

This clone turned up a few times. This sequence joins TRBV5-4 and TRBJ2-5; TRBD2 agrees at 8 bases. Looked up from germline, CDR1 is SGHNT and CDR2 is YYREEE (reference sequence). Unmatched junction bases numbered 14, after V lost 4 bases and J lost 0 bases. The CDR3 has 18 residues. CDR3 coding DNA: TGTGCCAGCAGCCGGGGAGGTTCCAGCGGGGGCTACCAAGAGACCCAGTACTTC. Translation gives CASSRGGSSGGYQETQYF.

The CDR3 nucleotides read TGTGCCAGCAGCGTAGAGGGGTACAGAACTAACTATGGCTACACCTTC. It specifies CASSVEGYRTNYGYTF. The genes are TRBV9 and TRBJ1-2; D is possibly TRBD1 (5 bases). Germline CDR1 reads SGDLS; CDR2 reads YYNGEE. The V and J ends lost 0 bases and 0 bases respectively, with 12 bases between them. The CDR3 covers 16 residues.

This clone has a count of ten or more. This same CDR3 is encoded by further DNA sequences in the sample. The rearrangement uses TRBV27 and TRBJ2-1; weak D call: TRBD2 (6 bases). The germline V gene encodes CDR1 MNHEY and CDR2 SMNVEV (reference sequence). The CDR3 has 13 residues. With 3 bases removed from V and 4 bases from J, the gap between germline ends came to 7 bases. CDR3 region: CASSLAGYNEQFF. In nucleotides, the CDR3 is TGTGCCAGCAGTTTGGCGGGGTACAATGAGCAGTTCTTC.

The CDR3 loop reads CASSQEDRAWEKAFF. CDR3 bases: TGCGCCAGCAGCCAAGAGGACAGGGCCTGGGAGAAAGCTTTCTTT. The chain joins TRBV4-1 to TRBJ1-1; 8 bases map to TRBD1. With V trimmed by 0 bases and J by 9 bases, 9 bases remained unmatched. The CDR3 is 15 residues long. CDR1 MGHRA and CDR2 YSYEKL come from the germline V gene.

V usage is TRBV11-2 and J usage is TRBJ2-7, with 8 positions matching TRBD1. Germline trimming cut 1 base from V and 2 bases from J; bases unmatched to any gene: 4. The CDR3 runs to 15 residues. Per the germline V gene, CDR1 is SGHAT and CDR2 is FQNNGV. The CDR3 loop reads CASSLGVTGAYEQYF. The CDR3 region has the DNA TGTGCCAGCAGCTTAGGAGTGACAGGGGCCTACGAGCAGTACTTC.

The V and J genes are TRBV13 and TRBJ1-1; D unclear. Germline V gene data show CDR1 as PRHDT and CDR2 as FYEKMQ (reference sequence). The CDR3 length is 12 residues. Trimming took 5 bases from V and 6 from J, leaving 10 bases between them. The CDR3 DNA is TGTGCCAGCAGCCTTCAGTCCCCTGAAGCTTTCTTT. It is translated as CASSLQSPEAFF.

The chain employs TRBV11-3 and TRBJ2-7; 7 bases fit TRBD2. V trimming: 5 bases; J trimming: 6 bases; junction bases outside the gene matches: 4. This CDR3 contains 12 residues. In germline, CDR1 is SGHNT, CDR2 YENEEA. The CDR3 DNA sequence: TGTGCCAGCAGCCCGGGAGGTAGCGAGCAGTACTTC. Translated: CASSPGGSEQYF.